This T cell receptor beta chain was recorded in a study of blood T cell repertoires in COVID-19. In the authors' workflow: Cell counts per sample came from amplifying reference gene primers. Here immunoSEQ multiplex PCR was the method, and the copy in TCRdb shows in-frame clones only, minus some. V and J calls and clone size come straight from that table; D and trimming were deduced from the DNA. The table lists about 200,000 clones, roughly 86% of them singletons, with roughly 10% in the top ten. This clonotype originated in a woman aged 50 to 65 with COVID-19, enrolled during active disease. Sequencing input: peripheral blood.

The CDR3 DNA reads as TGTGCCAGCAGCCAGCGGACAGGGAGGGGTCAAGAGACCCAGTACTTC. It codes for CASSQRTGRGQETQYF. The chain joins TRBV7-8 to TRBJ2-5, with D possibly being TRBD1 (8 bases). The CDR3 consists of 16 residues. V dropped 5 bases and J dropped 2 bases, with 18 bases sitting between them. Germline assignment: CDR1 SGHVS and CDR2 FQNEAQ.